This TCR beta chain is drawn from a study of blood T cell repertoires in COVID-19 (dated by TCRdb to the early 2020s). As for the study more broadly: The collaborator samples originated in the United States, Italy and Spain and spanned the acute and convalescent phases of COVID-19. The repertoires were released in a freely available public database intended as a resource for research on the immune response to SARS-CoV-2. A de-identified subject ID, COVID-19 status, age in years and sex were almost always included in the sample metadata. The samples were drawn from two sources: the first 160 participants of the ongoing ImmuneRACE study, and over 1,000 subjects contributed by 6 global collaborators. Where available, HLA class I and class II types were obtained from metadata supplied by the sample provider rather than from assay-based typing. Deeply sampled blood TCRbeta repertoires from subjects exposed to, actively infected with, or recovered from COVID-19 were included in the dataset. The material from the prospective study consisted of cDNA or gDNA derived from T cells, B-cell-depleted T cells, or PBMCs. Broader findings and caveats from the paper: How much clinical and demographic metadata was included differed by source and by participant, and the metadata was provided uncurated.

TCRbeta CDR3 regions were amplified from genomic DNA using the immunoSEQ Assay, a bias-controlled multiplex PCR. The authors processed their data as follows. Nucleated cell counts per sample were estimated from amplification of reference gene primers within the assay. To quantify the absolute abundance of each unique TCRbeta CDR3 rearrangement, sequence reads were collapsed and filtered. For each sample, productive Simpson clonality was calculated as the square root of Simpson's diversity index across productive rearrangements. In its TCRdb copy, this immuneACCESS table keeps in-frame sequences only and misses some clones. Where compared with another copy, unresolved V genes explain less than half of these, and the others have no known cause. V, J and clone size reflect that table, while D and trimming were determined from the DNA. This sample holds 84,000 or so clones; more than 80% were observed only once. The top ten clonotypes cover around 29% of the sample.

The collaborating institutions used their own protocols to collect whole blood in K2EDTA tubes. For TCRbeta analysis, collaborator samples were shipped as frozen whole blood, as isolated PBMCs, or as DNA extracted from either sample type. Turning to this clone: Its antigen remains undetermined. Base qualities are missing; no much larger clone stands one base away.

The germline V gene gives CDR1 as MGHDK and CDR2 as SYGVNS. Including cysteine and phenylalanine, the CDR3 has 14 amino acids. Only the CDR3 region is kept as DNA, spanning 42 bases read in frame from base 1. V and J are truncated by 6 bases and 9 bases respectively, leaving an intervening sequence of 18 bases. This receptor was identified in a woman older than 75 with acute or convalescent COVID-19. The sample taken for sequencing was peripheral blood. The rearrangement joined TRBV25-1 to TRBJ2-1; matching of 6 bases hints at TRBD2 as the D gene. The sequenced DNA is TGTGCCAGCAGGGTAGCCTTAGCCGGGGGTGAGCAGTTCTTC. Its protein reads: CASRVALAGGEQFF.